Detailed here is one T cell receptor beta chain. Seattle patient enrollment occurred during active infection, with longitudinal follow-up thereafter. The sample is drawn from a study of blood T cell repertoires in COVID-19. V was pared by 4 bases and J by 4 bases, with 13 bases between. This CDR3 comprises 14 residues. CDR1 and CDR2 from the germline V gene are ENHRY and SYGVKD. The method was immunoSEQ multiplex PCR; TCRdb's version includes in-frame clones alone and lacks a portion of them. There are roughly 200,000 clones in the sample; around 85% occur only once, and roughly 18% lies in the top ten.

The rearrangement joins TRBV10-3 to TRBJ1-1; possibly TRBD1 for D (6 bases). The sample was peripheral blood. This clonotype originated in a person aged 65-85 years with COVID-19, enrolled during active disease. In nucleotides, the CDR3 is TGTGCCATCAGTGGGGGGGGCCGCTCCACTGAAGCTTTCTTT. Its translation: CAISGGGRSTEAFF.